The text below deals with one TCR beta chain. Its specificity is not known. The data originate from a study of blood T cells in healthy people across ages. The CDR3 extends over 15 amino acids. V lost 2 bases to trimming and J lost 3 bases, with 12 bases between them. Germline V gene sequence: CDR1 SGHDT, CDR2 YYEEEE. The use of a sample-barcoded 5' primer and a J-beta primer mix characterized a second PCR of about 6 to 11 cycles. TCRdb recomputed calls from the 5' RACE reads with MiXCR, one row per CDR3 protein. The data contain roughly 2 million distinct CDR3 sequences, about 50% of them singletons. Study observations and caveats: Observed TCR beta diversity per million T cells went down as age went up. This fall followed a roughly linear course with age.

The origin of this receptor is a woman aged 40 to 50 in good health. The chain recombines TRBV5-6 with TRBJ2-1; no reliable D call. Specimen: blood. CDR3 in amino acids: CASSFIGAHYNEQFF. DNA of the CDR3: TGTGCCAGCAGCTTTATAGGAGCCCACTACAATGAGCAGTTCTTC.